One and the same sample provided the 29 T cell receptor beta chains below, sequenced in a study of Ad26.COV2.S vaccination and SARS-CoV-2 variants. Measured with immunoSEQ multiplex PCR; TCRdb has only the in-frame clones, and not every one. The sample records 180,000 or so clones, around 88% being singletons. The sample here was peripheral blood, taken after recovery from COVID-19. Receptors were obtained from a human donor who had recovered from COVID-19.

This chain joins TRBV5-1 and TRBJ2-1; D remains unclear. Germline V gene lookup returns CDR1 SGHRS and CDR2 YFSETQ. This CDR3 comprises 13 residues. V dropped 4 bases and J dropped 7 bases, with 12 bases sitting between them. CDR3 protein: CASSPTGGNEQFF. CDR3 nucleotides: TGCGCCAGCAGCCCAACGGGTGGGAATGAGCAGTTCTTC.

The chain uses TRBV9 and TRBJ2-3, with 7 bases lining up with TRBD1. V was clipped by 0 bases and J by 4 bases; unmatched bases: 8. The CDR3 runs to 16 residues. Germline assignment: CDR1 SGDLS and CDR2 YYNGEE. In DNA, the CDR3 is TGTGCCAGCAGCGTAGGAGAGGGGGCGGACCCAGATACGCAGTATTTT. Protein product: CASSVGEGADPDTQYF. Based on the CDR3 plus reference TRBV9 and TRBJ2-3, the full variable domain is DSGVTQTPKHLITATGQRVTLRCSPRSGDLSVYWYQQSLDQGLQFLIQYYNGEERAKGNILERFSAQQFPDLHSELNLSSLELGDSALYFCASSVGEGADPDTQYFGPGTRLTVL.

This rearrangement joins TRBV30 to TRBJ1-5; tentatively, D is TRBD1 (5 bases). V was shortened by 2 bases and J by 4 bases, with 9 bases between the two germline ends. Germline loops: CDR1 GTSNPN, CDR2 SVGIG (reference sequence). CDR3 size: 13 residues. The CDR3 DNA follows: TGTGCCTGGAGTCCGGACACAAATCAGCCCCAGCATTTT. Translating it yields CAWSPDTNQPQHF. The whole variable domain, remainder taken from reference TRBV30 and TRBJ1-5, is SQTIHQWPATLVQPVGSPLSLECTVEGTSNPNLYWYRQAAGRGLQLLFYSVGIGQISSEVPQNLSASRPQDRQFILSSKKLLLSDSGFYLCAWSPDTNQPQHFGDGTRLSIL.

This chain uses TRBV7-2 with TRBJ2-3; 8 nucleotides agree with TRBD2. Germline CDR1 is SGHTA and CDR2 is FQGNSA. This CDR3 is 18 amino acids long. V shed 3 bases and J 3 bases; nucleotides not matched to a gene: 14. The chain's CDR3 is CASSFIWSAGDSTDTQYF. The CDR3 DNA reads as TGTGCCAGCAGCTTTATTTGGTCAGCGGGAGATAGTACAGATACGCAGTATTTT.

The chain joins TRBV6-5 to TRBJ1-5; possible D gene TRBD1, 5 bases. CDR1 MNHEY and CDR2 SVGAGI come from the germline V gene. Trimming removed 2 bases at V and 0 bases at J, with 11 bases between. The CDR3 extends over 16 amino acids. The CDR3 DNA sequence: TGTGCCAGCAGTTACCGCAGGGTTTATAGCAATCAGCCCCAGCATTTT. Translated, it gives CASSYRRVYSNQPQHF.

V gene TRBV19 combines with J gene TRBJ1-4; D ambiguous. Trimming pared 4 bases from V and 0 bases from J, leaving 9 bases between. Germline loops: CDR1 LNHDA, CDR2 SQIVND (reference sequence). CDR3 length: 15 residues. The CDR3 is CASSRRRATNEKLFF. For the CDR3, the DNA is TGTGCCAGTAGTAGACGCCGAGCAACTAATGAAAAACTGTTTTTT. Full variable domain (remainder filled in from reference TRBV19 and TRBJ1-4): DGGITQSPKYLFRKEGQNVTLSCEQNLNHDAMYWYRQDPGQGLRLIYYSQIVNDFQKGDIAEGYSVSREKKESFPLTVTSAQKNPTAFYLCASSRRRATNEKLFFGSGTQLSVL.

J is TRBJ1-1 and V is TRBV3-1 (or the pseudogene TRBV3-2); D is undetermined. The CDR3 runs to 13 residues. Deletions cut 2 bases from V and 8 bases from J, with 12 bases between. Germline CDR1 and CDR2: LGHDT and YNNKEL (reference sequence). CDR3 sequence reads: CASSQNSNKEAFF. The DNA for the CDR3 is TGTGCCAGCAGCCAAAACAGCAACAAGGAAGCTTTCTTT.

The chain links TRBV12-3 or TRBV12-4 to TRBJ1-5, with TRBD1 identical over 7 bases. There are 13 residues in the CDR3. V lost 8 bases to trimming and J lost 3 bases; unmatched junction nucleotides: 4. The CDR3 sequence: CASGGTVNQPQHF. As DNA, the CDR3 is TGTGCCAGCGGTGGGACAGTCAATCAGCCCCAGCATTTT.

This chain connects TRBV6-1 to TRBJ1-1; D perhaps matches TRBD1 (6 bases). This CDR3 has 12 amino acids. Looked up from germline, CDR1 is MNHNS and CDR2 is SASEGT. V shed 2 bases and J shed 11 bases, with 12 bases lying between them. This CDR3 is CASSENRDSAFF. DNA of the CDR3: TGTGCCAGCAGTGAAAACAGGGATAGCGCTTTCTTT.

The V gene is TRBV10-3, the J gene TRBJ1-1; D is ambiguous. The CDR3 runs to 12 residues. V was cut by 0 bases and J by 7 bases, with 6 bases left in between. The germline V gene encodes CDR1 ENHRY and CDR2 SYGVKD. The CDR3 DNA is TGTGCCATCAGTGAGTCGCCAGATGAAGCTTTCTTT. Translated, it gives CAISESPDEAFF.

The rearrangement uses TRBV7-9 and TRBJ1-2, with no clear D. V was cut by 3 bases and J by 8 bases, with 10 bases left in between. There are 12 residues in the CDR3. Germline V gene lookup returns CDR1 SEHNR and CDR2 FQNEAQ (reference sequence). In DNA form, the CDR3 reads TGTGCCAGCAGCTTTACGGGGAAGGGCTACACCTTC. It encodes CASSFTGKGYTF.

A note on this clone: Other DNA sequences in the sample encode the same CDR3. The gene calls are TRBV3-1 (or the pseudogene TRBV3-2) and TRBJ1-2, with 7 nucleotides matching TRBD1. The CDR3 has 13 residues. The germline gives CDR1 LGHDT, CDR2 YNNKEL (reference sequence). J gave up 2 bases and V 4 bases, and 1 base lay outside the gene matches. CDR3 residues: CASSPTGNYGYTF. The CDR3 coding sequence is TGTGCCAGCAGCCCGACAGGGAACTATGGCTACACCTTC.

The chain employs TRBV6-4 and TRBJ2-1; 8 bases are a match to TRBD2. The germline V gene encodes CDR1 MRHNA and CDR2 SNTAGT. V was clipped by 6 bases and J by 5 bases; unmatched bases: 6. CDR3 length equals 14 residues. The CDR3 DNA is TGTGCCAGCAGAGCGGGAGAGACTAACAATGAGCAGTTCTTC. Its protein product is CASRAGETNNEQFF.

The chain recombines TRBV18 with TRBJ2-7, with D perhaps given as TRBD1 or TRBD2 (5 bases each). V gave up 2 bases and J gave up 4 bases, with 12 bases separating them. The germline gives CDR1 KGHSH, CDR2 LQKENI. The CDR3 consists of 14 residues. The CDR3 DNA follows: TGTGCCAGCTCACCAAAGAGAGGGGAATACGAGCAGTACTTC. Translation: CASSPKRGEYEQYF.

The chain combines TRBV6-5 with TRBJ2-1; 10 nucleotides agree with TRBD2. After removal of 6 bases from V and 3 bases from J, the junction contained 2 bases not matched to a gene. This CDR3 comprises 14 residues. In germline, CDR1 is MNHEY, CDR2 SVGAGI. The chain's CDR3 is CASSGLADYNEQFF. The DNA for the CDR3 is TGTGCCAGCAGCGGACTAGCGGACTACAATGAGCAGTTCTTC.

The V gene is TRBV30, the J gene TRBJ1-4; D uncertain. The CDR3 sequence is 14 residues long. Trimming removed 0 bases from V and 4 bases from J, with 9 bases in between. From germline, CDR1 is GTSNPN and CDR2 SVGIG (reference sequence). CDR3 bases: TGTGCCTGGAGTGTACACCCGCTTAATGAAAAACTGTTTTTT. This encodes CAWSVHPLNEKLFF.

The gene calls are TRBV5-4 and TRBJ2-1; the match to TRBD2 covers 8 bases. This CDR3 contains 15 residues. Per germline, CDR1 SGHNT and CDR2 YYREEE (reference sequence). V lost 4 bases to trimming and J lost 7 bases; unmatched junction nucleotides: 10. In DNA, the CDR3 is TGTGCCAGCAGCCCACCGGGACTAGTGGAAAATGAGCAGTTCTTC. Translated, it gives CASSPPGLVENEQFF.

V gene TRBV5-1 combines with J gene TRBJ2-3, with 9 bases identical to TRBD2. This CDR3 region has 16 residues. Trimming removed 2 bases from V and 0 bases from J; junction bases left unmatched: 4. CDR1 is SGHRS, CDR2 YFSETQ, per germline. CDR3 DNA sequence: TGCGCCAGCAGCTTACCGGGACTAGCAAGCACAGATACGCAGTATTTT. Translating it yields CASSLPGLASTDTQYF.

The V call is TRBV14, the J call TRBJ2-6; a possible D gene is TRBD2 (6 bases). There are 15 residues in the CDR3. V lost 1 base to trimming and J lost 5 bases, with 9 bases between them. CDR1 is SGHDN and CDR2 is FVKESK in the germline V gene. Here the CDR3 DNA reads TGTGCCAGCAGCCAAGGGGGGGACTGGGCCAACGTCCTGACTTTC. It encodes CASSQGGDWANVLTF.

This chain connects TRBV15 to TRBJ2-5; D ambiguous. Germline V gives CDR1 LNHNV, CDR2 YYDKDF (reference sequence). The CDR3 contains 14 residues. V lost 1 base and J 2 bases, leaving 8 bases between the germline ends. CDR3 nucleotide sequence: TGTGCCACCAGCAGAGGCCTAGTACAAGAGACCCAGTACTTC. Its protein product is CATSRGLVQETQYF.

This clone was found once. V and J are TRBV27 and TRBJ1-4, with a tentative D call TRBD1 (6 bases). The germline gives CDR1 MNHEY, CDR2 SMNVEV (reference sequence). This CDR3 comprises 15 residues. The V gene lost 5 bases and the J gene lost 8 bases, with 18 bases spanning the gap. The CDR3 DNA follows: TGTGCCAGCAGTCCCGGACAGCCGGTTTGGGAAAAACTGTTTTTT. This codes for CASSPGQPVWEKLFF.

Notes on this clone: Distinct nucleotide sequences in the sample also encode this CDR3. CDR3 amino acids: CASSFQETQYF. The CDR3 bases are TGTGCCAGCAGTTTCCAAGAGACCCAGTACTTC. V usage is TRBV11-2 and J usage is TRBJ2-5; unclear D gene. This CDR3 comprises 11 residues. V lost 6 bases and J lost 1, with 3 bases in between. The germline CDR1 and CDR2 sequences are SGHAT and FQNNGV.

This sequence joins TRBV6-5 and TRBJ2-7, with no clear D. The germline V gene encodes CDR1 MNHEY and CDR2 SVGAGI. CDR3 length: 12 residues. The germline V and J ends were trimmed by 8 bases and 0 bases, with 8 bases remaining between them. The CDR3 sequence is CASYGNSYEQYF. The CDR3 region has the DNA TGTGCCAGCTATGGGAACTCCTACGAGCAGTACTTC.

V and J are TRBV29-1 and TRBJ2-7; TRBD1 matches 8 bases. Germline CDR1 is SQVTM and CDR2 is ANQGSEA. The CDR3 has 13 residues. Losses at the gene ends were 5 bases for V and 3 bases for J; bases not matched to a gene: 6. CDR3 region: CSVLGDRGYEQYF. CDR3 DNA sequence: TGCAGCGTTCTCGGCGACAGGGGCTACGAGCAGTACTTC.

This rearrangement joins TRBV5-4 to TRBJ1-2; TRBD1 agrees at 10 bases. The CDR3 is 14 amino acids. With V trimmed by 0 bases and J by 4 bases, 0 bases remained unmatched. CDR1 is SGHNT and CDR2 is YYREEE in the germline V gene (reference sequence). Here the CDR3 reads CASSLGTGGYGYTF. The CDR3 DNA reads TGTGCCAGCAGCTTGGGGACAGGGGGCTATGGCTACACCTTC.

This clone was observed a handful of times. The rearrangement uses TRBV15 and TRBJ1-6; possible D gene TRBD1, 5 bases. Germline CDR1 LNHNV, CDR2 YYDKDF (reference sequence). The CDR3 totals 16 residues. Trimming took off 5 bases at V and 9 bases at J, with 20 bases between the two ends. The CDR3: CATSAPTMAQVSPLHF. CDR3 nucleotide sequence: TGTGCCACCAGCGCCCCTACGATGGCACAGGTTTCACCCCTCCACTTT.

The chain combines TRBV15 with TRBJ2-3; D unclear. In germline, CDR1 is LNHNV, CDR2 YYDKDF (reference sequence). The CDR3 is 13 amino acids. With 6 bases removed from V and 1 base from J, the gap between germline ends came to 8 bases. In DNA form, the CDR3 reads TGTGCCACCAGGTTAGCCCGCACAGATACGCAGTATTTT. Translation gives CATRLARTDTQYF.

V and J are TRBV9 and TRBJ2-2; D gene unclear. Germline CDR1 and CDR2: SGDLS and YYNGEE. The CDR3 runs to 16 residues. Deletions cut 4 bases from V and 5 bases from J, with 18 bases between. The CDR3 here is CASSYPGPFDTGELFF. The CDR3 region has the DNA TGTGCCAGCAGCTATCCCGGGCCCTTTGATACCGGGGAGCTGTTTTTT.

The V call is TRBV19, the J call TRBJ1-3; D gene unclear. The CDR3 length is 15 residues. V lost 1 base, J lost 0 bases, and 7 bases lay in between. Germline assignment: CDR1 LNHDA and CDR2 SQIVND (reference sequence). For the CDR3, the DNA is TGTGCCAGTAGTATAGGGACCAACTCTGGAAACACCATATATTTT. As protein: CASSIGTNSGNTIYF. The variable domain in full, completed from reference TRBV19 and TRBJ1-3, reads DGGITQSPKYLFRKEGQNVTLSCEQNLNHDAMYWYRQDPGQGLRLIYYSQIVNDFQKGDIAEGYSVSREKKESFPLTVTSAQKNPTAFYLCASSIGTNSGNTIYFGEGSWLTVV.